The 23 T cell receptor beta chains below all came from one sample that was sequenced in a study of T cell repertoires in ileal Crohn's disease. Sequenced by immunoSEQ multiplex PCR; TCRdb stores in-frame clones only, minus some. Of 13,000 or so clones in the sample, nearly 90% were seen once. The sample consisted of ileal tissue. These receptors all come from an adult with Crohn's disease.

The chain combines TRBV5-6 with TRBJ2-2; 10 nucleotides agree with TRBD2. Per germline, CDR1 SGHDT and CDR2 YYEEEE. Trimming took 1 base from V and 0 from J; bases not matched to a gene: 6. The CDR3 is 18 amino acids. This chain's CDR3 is CASSLLTSGRANTGELFF. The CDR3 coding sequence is TGTGCCAGCAGCTTGCTCACCAGCGGGAGGGCGAACACCGGGGAGCTGTTTTTT.

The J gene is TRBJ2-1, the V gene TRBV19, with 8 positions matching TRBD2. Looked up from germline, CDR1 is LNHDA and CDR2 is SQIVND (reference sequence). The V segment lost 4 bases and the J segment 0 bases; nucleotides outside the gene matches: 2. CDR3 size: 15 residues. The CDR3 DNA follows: TGTGCCAGTAGTACAACTAGCGGCTCCTACAATGAGCAGTTCTTC. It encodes CASSTTSGSYNEQFF.

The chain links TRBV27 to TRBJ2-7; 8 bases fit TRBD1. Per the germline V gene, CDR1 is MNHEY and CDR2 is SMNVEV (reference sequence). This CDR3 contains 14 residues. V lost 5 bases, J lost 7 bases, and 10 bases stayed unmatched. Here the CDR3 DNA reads TGTGCCAGCAGTCTTAACCTCGGACAGGGAGAGCAGTACTTC. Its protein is CASSLNLGQGEQYF.

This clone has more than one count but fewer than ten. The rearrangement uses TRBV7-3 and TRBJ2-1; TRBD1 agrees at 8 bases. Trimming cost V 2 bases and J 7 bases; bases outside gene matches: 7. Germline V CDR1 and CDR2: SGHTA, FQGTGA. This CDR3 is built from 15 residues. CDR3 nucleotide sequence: TGTGCCAGCAGCTTATTCAGGGGGCCGAGGAATGAGCAGTTCTTC. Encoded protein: CASSLFRGPRNEQFF.

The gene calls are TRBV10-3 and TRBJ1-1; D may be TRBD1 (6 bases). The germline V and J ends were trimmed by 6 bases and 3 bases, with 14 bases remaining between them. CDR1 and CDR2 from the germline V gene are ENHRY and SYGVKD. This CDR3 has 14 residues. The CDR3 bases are TGTGCCATCAGCGACCAAGACAGGCACACTGAAGCTTTCTTT. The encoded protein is CAISDQDRHTEAFF.

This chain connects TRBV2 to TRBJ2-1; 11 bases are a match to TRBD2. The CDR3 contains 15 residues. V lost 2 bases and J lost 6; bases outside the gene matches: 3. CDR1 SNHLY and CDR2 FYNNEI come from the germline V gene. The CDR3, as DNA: TGTGCCAGCAGTGAAACCCTAGCGGGGGGCAATGAGCAGTTCTTC. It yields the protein CASSETLAGGNEQFF. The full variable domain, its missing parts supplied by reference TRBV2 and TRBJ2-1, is EPEVTQTPSHQVTQMGQEVILRCVPISNHLYFYWYRQILGQKVEFLVSFYNNEISEKSEIFDDQFSVERPDGSNFTLKIRSTKLEDSAMYFCASSETLAGGNEQFFGPGTRLTVL.

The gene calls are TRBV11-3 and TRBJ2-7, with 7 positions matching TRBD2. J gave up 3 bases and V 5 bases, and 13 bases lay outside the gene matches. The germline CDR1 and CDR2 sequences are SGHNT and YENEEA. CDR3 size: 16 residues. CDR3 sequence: CASSPTMTSNRYEQYF. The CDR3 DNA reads TGTGCCAGCAGCCCTACAATGACTAGCAACCGCTACGAGCAGTACTTC.

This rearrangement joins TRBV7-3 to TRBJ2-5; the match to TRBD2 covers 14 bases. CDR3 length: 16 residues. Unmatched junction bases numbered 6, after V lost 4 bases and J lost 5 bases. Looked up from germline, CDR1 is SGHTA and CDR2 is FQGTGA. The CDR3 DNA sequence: TGTGCCAGCAGCTCCGGACTAGCGGGGGGCGGGGAGACCCAGTACTTC. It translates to CASSSGLAGGGETQYF.

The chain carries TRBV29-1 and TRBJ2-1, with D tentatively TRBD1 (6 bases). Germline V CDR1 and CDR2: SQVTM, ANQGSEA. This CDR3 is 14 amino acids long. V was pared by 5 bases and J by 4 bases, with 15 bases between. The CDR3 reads CSVTLLTGYNEQFF. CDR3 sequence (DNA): TGCAGCGTTACATTATTAACAGGGTACAATGAGCAGTTCTTC.

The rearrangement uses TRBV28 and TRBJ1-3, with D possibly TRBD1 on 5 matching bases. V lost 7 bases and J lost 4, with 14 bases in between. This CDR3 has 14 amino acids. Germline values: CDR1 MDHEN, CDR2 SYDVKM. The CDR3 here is CASIGGGYGNTIYF. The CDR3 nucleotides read TGTGCCAGCATCGGGGGGGGGTACGGAAACACCATATATTTT.

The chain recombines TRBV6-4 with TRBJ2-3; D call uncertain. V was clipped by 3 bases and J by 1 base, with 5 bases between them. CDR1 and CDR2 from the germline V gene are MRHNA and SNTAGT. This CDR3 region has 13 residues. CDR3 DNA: TGTGCCAGCAGTGAACGGGGCACAGATACGCAGTATTTT. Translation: CASSERGTDTQYF.

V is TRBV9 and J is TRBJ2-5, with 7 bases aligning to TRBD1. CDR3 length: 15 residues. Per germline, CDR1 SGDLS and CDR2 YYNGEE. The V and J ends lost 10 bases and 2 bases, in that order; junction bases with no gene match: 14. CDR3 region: CASSPQGQTQETQYF. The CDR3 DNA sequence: TGTGCCTCCTCCCCACAGGGACAGACACAAGAGACCCAGTACTTC.

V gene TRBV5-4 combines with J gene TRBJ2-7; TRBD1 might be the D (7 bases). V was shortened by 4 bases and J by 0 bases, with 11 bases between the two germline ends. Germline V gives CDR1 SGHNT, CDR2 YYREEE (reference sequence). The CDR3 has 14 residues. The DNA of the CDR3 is TGTGCCAGCAGCGCGGGACAGAGCTCCTACGAGCAGTACTTC. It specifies CASSAGQSSYEQYF.

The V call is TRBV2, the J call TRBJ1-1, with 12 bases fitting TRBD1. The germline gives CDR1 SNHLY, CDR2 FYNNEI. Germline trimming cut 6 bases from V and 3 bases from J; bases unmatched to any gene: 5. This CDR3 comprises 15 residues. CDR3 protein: CASRGQGAVYTEAFF. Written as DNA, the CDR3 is TGTGCCAGCAGGGGACAGGGGGCTGTTTACACTGAAGCTTTCTTT.

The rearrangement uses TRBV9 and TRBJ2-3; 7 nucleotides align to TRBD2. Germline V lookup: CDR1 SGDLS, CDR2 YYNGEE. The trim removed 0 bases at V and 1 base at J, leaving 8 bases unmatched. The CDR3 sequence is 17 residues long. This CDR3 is CASSVEGRGTGTDTQYF. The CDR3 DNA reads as TGTGCCAGCAGCGTAGAGGGGCGGGGGACCGGCACAGATACGCAGTATTTT.

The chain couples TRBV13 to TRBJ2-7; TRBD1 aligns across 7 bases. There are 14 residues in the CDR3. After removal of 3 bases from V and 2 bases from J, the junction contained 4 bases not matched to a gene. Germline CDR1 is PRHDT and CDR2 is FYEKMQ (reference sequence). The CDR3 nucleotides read TGTGCCAGCAGCTTCTCGGGACAGCCCTACGAGCAGTACTTC. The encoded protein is CASSFSGQPYEQYF.

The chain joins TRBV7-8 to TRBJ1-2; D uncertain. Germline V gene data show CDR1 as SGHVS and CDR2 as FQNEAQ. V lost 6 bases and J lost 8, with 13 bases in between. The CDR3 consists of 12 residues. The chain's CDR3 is CASSLRGDGYTF. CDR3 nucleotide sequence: TGTGCCAGCAGTCTCAGAGGTGACGGCTACACCTTC.

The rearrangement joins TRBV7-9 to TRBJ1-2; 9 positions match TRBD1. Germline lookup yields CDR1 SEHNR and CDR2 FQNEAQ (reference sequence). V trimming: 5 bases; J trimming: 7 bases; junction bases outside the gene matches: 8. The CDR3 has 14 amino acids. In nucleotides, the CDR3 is TGTGCCAGCAGCCGCGTAGGGACAGGGTTTGGCTACACCTTC. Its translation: CASSRVGTGFGYTF.

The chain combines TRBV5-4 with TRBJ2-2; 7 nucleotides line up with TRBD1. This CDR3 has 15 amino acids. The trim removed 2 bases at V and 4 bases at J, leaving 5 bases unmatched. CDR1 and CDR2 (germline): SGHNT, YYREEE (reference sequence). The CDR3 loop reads CASSLGGRGTGELFF. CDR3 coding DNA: TGTGCCAGCAGCTTAGGGGGCCGGGGCACCGGGGAGCTGTTTTTT.

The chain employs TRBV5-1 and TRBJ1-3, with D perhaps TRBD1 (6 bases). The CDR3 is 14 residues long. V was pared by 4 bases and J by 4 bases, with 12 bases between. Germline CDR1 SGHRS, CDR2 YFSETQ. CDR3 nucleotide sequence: TGCGCCAGCAGCGCCTCAGGGGTAGGAAACACCATATATTTT. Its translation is CASSASGVGNTIYF.

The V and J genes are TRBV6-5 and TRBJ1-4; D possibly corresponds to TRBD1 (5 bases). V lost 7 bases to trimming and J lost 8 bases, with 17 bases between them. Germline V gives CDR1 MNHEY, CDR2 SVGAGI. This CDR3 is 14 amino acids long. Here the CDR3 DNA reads TGTGCCAGCACTCCCCGCAGGGATGTAGAAAAACTGTTTTTT. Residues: CASTPRRDVEKLFF.

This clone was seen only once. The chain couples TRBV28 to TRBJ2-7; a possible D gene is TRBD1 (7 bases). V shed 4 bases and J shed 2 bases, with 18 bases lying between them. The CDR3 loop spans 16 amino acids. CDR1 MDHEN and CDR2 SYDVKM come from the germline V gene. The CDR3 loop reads CASSSIPRGVAYEQYF. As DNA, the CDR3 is TGTGCCAGCAGTTCAATACCCAGGGGGGTCGCCTACGAGCAGTACTTC.

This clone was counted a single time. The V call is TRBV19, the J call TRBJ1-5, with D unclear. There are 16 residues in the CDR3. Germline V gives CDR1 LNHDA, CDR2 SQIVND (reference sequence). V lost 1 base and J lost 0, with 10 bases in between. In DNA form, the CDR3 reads TGTGCCAGTAGTATAGGGCACCTTAATAGCAATCAGCCCCAGCATTTT. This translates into CASSIGHLNSNQPQHF.